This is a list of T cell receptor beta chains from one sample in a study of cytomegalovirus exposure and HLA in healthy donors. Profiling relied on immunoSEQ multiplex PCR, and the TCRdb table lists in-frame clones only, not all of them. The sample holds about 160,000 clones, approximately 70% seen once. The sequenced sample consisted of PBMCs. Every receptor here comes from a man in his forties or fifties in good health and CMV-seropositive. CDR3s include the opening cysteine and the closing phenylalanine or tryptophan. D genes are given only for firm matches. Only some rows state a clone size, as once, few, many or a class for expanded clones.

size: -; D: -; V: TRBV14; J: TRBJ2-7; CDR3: CASSQGRTGSYEQYF; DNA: TGTGCCAGCAGCCAAGGAAGAACAGGCTCCTACGAGCAGTACTTC
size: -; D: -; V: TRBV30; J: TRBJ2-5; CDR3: CAWSPGRETQYF; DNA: TGTGCCTGGAGTCCTGGGAGAGAGACCCAGTACTTC
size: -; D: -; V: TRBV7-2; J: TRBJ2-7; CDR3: CASSLASNEQYF; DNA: TGTGCCAGCAGCTTAGCGTCCAACGAGCAGTACTTC
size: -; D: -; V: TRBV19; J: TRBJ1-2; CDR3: CASSAGPNYGYTF; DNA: TGTGCCAGTAGTGCGGGCCCGAACTATGGCTACACCTTC
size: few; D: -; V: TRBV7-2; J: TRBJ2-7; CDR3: CASLTSTSYEQYF; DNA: TGTGCCAGCCTCACATCCACCTCCTACGAGCAGTACTTC
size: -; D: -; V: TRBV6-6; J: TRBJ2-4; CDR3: CASSYSLAKNIQYF; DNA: TGTGCCAGCAGTTACTCCTTAGCCAAAAACATTCAGTACTTC
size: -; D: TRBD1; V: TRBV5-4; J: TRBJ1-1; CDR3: CASSLAGGIEAFF; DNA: TGTGCCAGCAGCTTGGCAGGGGGCATTGAAGCTTTCTTT
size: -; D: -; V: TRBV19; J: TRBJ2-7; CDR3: CASSVRGPSYEQYF; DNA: TGTGCCAGTAGTGTGCGGGGGCCCTCCTACGAGCAGTACTTC
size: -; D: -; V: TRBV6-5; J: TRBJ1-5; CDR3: CASSYSVPGQNQPQHF; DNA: TGTGCCAGCAGTTACTCCGTCCCTGGACAGAATCAGCCCCAGCATTTT
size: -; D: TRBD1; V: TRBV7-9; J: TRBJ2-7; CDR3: CASSLVGQGTHEQYF; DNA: TGTGCCAGCAGCTTAGTGGGACAGGGGACGCACGAGCAGTACTTC
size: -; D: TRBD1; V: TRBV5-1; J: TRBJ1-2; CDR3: CASSLDGTGVSYGYTF; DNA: TGCGCCAGCAGCTTGGACGGGACAGGGGTAAGCTATGGCTACACCTTC
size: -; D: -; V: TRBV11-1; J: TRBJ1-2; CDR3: CASSLPRDGNYGYTF; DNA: TGTGCCAGCAGCTTACCTCGGGATGGAAACTATGGCTACACCTTC
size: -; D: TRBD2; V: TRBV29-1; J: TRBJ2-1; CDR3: CSVALAGGPNEQFF; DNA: TGCAGCGTCGCCTTAGCGGGGGGGCCGAATGAGCAGTTCTTC
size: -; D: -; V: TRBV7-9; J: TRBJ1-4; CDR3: CASSVEDKGSPNEKLFF; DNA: TGTGCCAGCAGCGTAGAGGACAAGGGATCCCCAAATGAAAAACTGTTTTTT
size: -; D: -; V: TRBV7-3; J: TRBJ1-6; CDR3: CASSSDARGINSPLHF; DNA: TGTGCCAGCAGCTCGGACGCGCGGGGGATCAATTCACCCCTCCACTTT
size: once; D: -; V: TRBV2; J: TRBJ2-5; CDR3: CASSSSQETQYF; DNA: TGTGCCAGCAGCTCTTCCCAAGAGACCCAGTACTTC
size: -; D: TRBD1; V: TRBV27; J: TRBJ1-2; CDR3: CASSPQGADGYTF; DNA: TGTGCCAGCAGTCCGCAGGGGGCGGATGGCTACACCTTC
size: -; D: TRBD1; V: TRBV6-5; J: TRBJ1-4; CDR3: CASSTSTGTEKLFF; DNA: TGTGCCAGCAGTACATCGACAGGGACGGAAAAACTGTTTTTT
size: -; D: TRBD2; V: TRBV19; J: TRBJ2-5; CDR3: CASSILTSGTETQYF; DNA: TGTGCCAGTAGTATTCTCACTAGCGGGACGGAGACCCAGTACTTC
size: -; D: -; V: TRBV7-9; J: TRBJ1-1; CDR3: CASSLDGAGTEAFF; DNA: TGTGCCAGCAGCTTAGATGGGGCGGGGACTGAAGCTTTCTTT
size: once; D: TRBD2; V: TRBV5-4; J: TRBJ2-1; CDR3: CASSLDTPPGLAISEQFF; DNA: TGTGCCAGCAGCTTGGACACCCCTCCGGGACTAGCTATTAGTGAGCAGTTCTTC
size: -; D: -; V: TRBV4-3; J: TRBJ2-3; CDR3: CASSQETGADTQYF; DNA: TGCGCCAGCAGCCAAGAGACAGGAGCAGATACGCAGTATTTT
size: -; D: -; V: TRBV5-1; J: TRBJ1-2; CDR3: CASALGAPSINGYTF; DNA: TGCGCCAGCGCTTTAGGGGCCCCCTCGATCAATGGCTACACCTTC
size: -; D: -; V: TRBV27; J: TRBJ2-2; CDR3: CASSLGGGRELFF; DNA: TGTGCCAGCAGTTTAGGGGGAGGACGGGAGCTGTTTTTT
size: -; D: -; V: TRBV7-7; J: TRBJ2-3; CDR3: CASSLGDMTDTQYF; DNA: TGTGCTAGCAGCTTGGGAGATATGACAGATACGCAGTATTTT
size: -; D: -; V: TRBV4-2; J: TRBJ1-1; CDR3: CASSQGGPEAFF; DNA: TGTGCCAGCAGCCAAGGAGGCCCTGAAGCTTTCTTT
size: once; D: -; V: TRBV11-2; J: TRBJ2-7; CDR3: CASSLEQLSSYEQYF; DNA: TGTGCCAGCAGCTTAGAACAGTTAAGCTCCTACGAGCAGTACTTC
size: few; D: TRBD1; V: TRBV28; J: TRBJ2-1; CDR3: CASSLYRGVTYNEQFF; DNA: TGTGCCAGCAGTTTATACAGGGGGGTGACGTACAATGAGCAGTTCTTC
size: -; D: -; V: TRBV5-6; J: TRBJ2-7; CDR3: CASSPQGEGQYF; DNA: TGTGCCAGCAGCCCACAGGGAGAGGGGCAGTACTTC
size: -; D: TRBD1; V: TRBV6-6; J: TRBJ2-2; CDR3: CASSITGGTGELFF; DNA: TGTGCCAGCAGTATAACAGGGGGGACCGGGGAGCTGTTTTTT
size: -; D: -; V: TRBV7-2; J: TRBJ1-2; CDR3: CASSLALNYGYTF; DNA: TGTGCCAGCAGCTTAGCCCTGAACTATGGCTACACCTTC
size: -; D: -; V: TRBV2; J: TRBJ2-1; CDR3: CASGGDTGAYNEQFF; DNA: TGTGCCAGCGGAGGGGATACAGGGGCCTACAATGAGCAGTTCTTC
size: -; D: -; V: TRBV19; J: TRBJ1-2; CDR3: CASSIDPAGKRYGYTF; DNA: TGTGCCAGTAGTATAGATCCGGCAGGGAAGCGATATGGCTACACCTTC
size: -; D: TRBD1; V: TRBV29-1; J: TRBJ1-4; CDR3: CSVAQGAREKLFF; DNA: TGCAGCGTTGCACAGGGGGCACGAGAAAAACTGTTTTTT
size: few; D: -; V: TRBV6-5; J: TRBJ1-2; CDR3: CASTNGAGLNGYTF; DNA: TGTGCCAGCACCAACGGGGCAGGACTAAATGGCTACACCTTC
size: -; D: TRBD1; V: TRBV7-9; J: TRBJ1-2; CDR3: CASSSGTGRYGYTF; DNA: TGTGCCAGCAGCTCCGGGACAGGGCGCTATGGCTACACCTTC
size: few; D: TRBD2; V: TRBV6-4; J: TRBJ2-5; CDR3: CASSRTSEVETQYF; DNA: TGTGCCAGCAGTCGGACTAGCGAGGTAGAGACCCAGTACTTC
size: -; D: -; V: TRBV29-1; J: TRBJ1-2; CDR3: CSVEETPGKGVTF; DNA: TGCAGCGTTGAAGAAACGCCCGGGAAGGGAGTAACCTTC
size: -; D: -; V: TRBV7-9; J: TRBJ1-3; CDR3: CASSLPRAQGNTIYF; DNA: TGTGCCAGCAGCTTACCTAGGGCCCAGGGCAACACCATATATTTT
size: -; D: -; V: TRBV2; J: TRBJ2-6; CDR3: CASATVREANVLTF; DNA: TGTGCCAGTGCAACGGTACGGGAGGCCAACGTCCTGACTTTC
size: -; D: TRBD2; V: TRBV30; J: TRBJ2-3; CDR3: CAWSHLAGGADTQYF; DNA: TGTGCCTGGAGTCATCTAGCGGGGGGGGCAGATACGCAGTATTTT
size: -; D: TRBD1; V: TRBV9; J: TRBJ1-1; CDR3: CASSKGQLKGTEAFF; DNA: TGTGCCAGCAGCAAGGGACAGTTGAAGGGGACTGAAGCTTTCTTT
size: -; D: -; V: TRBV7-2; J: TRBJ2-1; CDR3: CASSPDIYNEQFF; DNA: TGTGCCAGCAGCCCCGACATTTACAATGAGCAGTTCTTC
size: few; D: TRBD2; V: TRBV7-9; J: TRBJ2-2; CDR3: CASSSLGGANTGELFF; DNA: TGTGCCAGCAGCTCCCTCGGGGGGGCGAACACCGGGGAGCTGTTTTTT